A selection of T cell receptor beta chains follows, all from one sample in a study of blood T cell repertoires in COVID-19. Sequenced by immunoSEQ multiplex PCR; TCRdb stores in-frame clones only, minus some. The sample lists 120,000 to 150,000 clones, around 89% seen once, with approximately 10% in the top ten. Source material: peripheral blood. These receptors were taken from a woman older than 75 with acute or convalescent COVID-19. Each CDR3 is given with its conserved first and last residue.

cdr3_aa	v_call	j_call
CASSDRVRETQYF	TRBV2	TRBJ2-5
CASSAQGPYRGYTF	TRBV7-2	TRBJ1-2
CASSEPPGQGKGNTIYF	TRBV2	TRBJ1-3
CATSRGVSRGGYEQYF	TRBV15	TRBJ2-7
CASSPRGGRSPYEQYF	TRBV5-1	TRBJ2-7
CASSQFTGGASTF	TRBV3-1/TRBV3-2	TRBJ1-2
CASSQDLAGGSPLHF	TRBV3-1/TRBV3-2	TRBJ1-6
CASSLAAGFTGNTIYF	TRBV7-2	TRBJ1-3
CASSQRPTGQGYQNEQFF	TRBV14	TRBJ2-1
CASSQEGRGGGQPQHF	TRBV4-1	TRBJ1-5
CATSKQGGETQYF	TRBV15	TRBJ2-5
CASSYTGLAGVYEQYF	TRBV6-2/TRBV6-3	TRBJ2-7
CASSLNWQDNEQFF	TRBV11-2	TRBJ2-1
CASSSPVVLSNQPQHF	TRBV18	TRBJ1-5
CAGMTRDRYDSPLHF	TRBV28	TRBJ1-6
CASSVMQAGTDTQYF	TRBV2	TRBJ2-3
CASRAQGQVNTEAFF	TRBV6-4	TRBJ1-1
CASSLRQRERADTQYF	TRBV7-3	TRBJ2-3
CASSISGTGFGQPQHF	TRBV19	TRBJ1-5
CASSYSGQGTGGYTF	TRBV6-5	TRBJ1-2
CASSLNRDSYNEQFF	TRBV7-3	TRBJ2-1
CASSALRDRGYEQYF	TRBV27	TRBJ2-7
CASSQPGTGYSPLHF	TRBV3-1/TRBV3-2	TRBJ1-6
CASSRPGNTEAFF	TRBV6-5	TRBJ1-1
CASRPGTVPVGYGYTF	TRBV2	TRBJ1-2
CASSLETVQETQYF	TRBV5-1	TRBJ2-5
CASSVGRAGVSEAFF	TRBV9	TRBJ1-1
CASSPGTSGFGEQFF	TRBV3-1/TRBV3-2	TRBJ2-1
CAISESGVRGYYGYTF	TRBV10-3	TRBJ1-2
CAWSRTPLEQYF	TRBV30	TRBJ2-7
CASTRTGSNQPQHF	TRBV6-5	TRBJ1-5
CSGGGGYRTDTQYF	TRBV29-1	TRBJ2-3
CASLRDRGRNTIYF	TRBV2	TRBJ1-3
CASSEEAGPNQPQHF	TRBV2	TRBJ1-5
CASNRQGTDTQYF	TRBV6-5	TRBJ2-3
CASSETVGQETQYF	TRBV5-1	TRBJ2-5
CASSQDLFRYEQYF	TRBV4-3	TRBJ2-7
CASSRLAQGTGNTIYF	TRBV3-1/TRBV3-2	TRBJ1-3
CASSRDRGYGNTIYF	TRBV7-2	TRBJ1-3
CASSPKTRQGNEQYF	TRBV7-9	TRBJ2-7
CASSQSKGGSSYGYTF	TRBV23-1	TRBJ1-2
CASSNPGGYEQYF	TRBV5-1	TRBJ2-7
CASSLQTGTNEKLFF	TRBV7-9	TRBJ1-4
CASSETFGGYTF	TRBV6-1	TRBJ1-2
CASSLNRGGEKLFF	TRBV7-9	TRBJ1-4
CAISESDRLRLNYGYTF	TRBV10-3	TRBJ1-2
CASSTDAAREAFF	TRBV18	TRBJ1-1
CASSASSGTGEYNEQFF	TRBV5-5	TRBJ2-1
CASSPPQGTATEAFF	TRBV18	TRBJ1-1
CAISEGTGNEKLFF	TRBV10-3	TRBJ1-4